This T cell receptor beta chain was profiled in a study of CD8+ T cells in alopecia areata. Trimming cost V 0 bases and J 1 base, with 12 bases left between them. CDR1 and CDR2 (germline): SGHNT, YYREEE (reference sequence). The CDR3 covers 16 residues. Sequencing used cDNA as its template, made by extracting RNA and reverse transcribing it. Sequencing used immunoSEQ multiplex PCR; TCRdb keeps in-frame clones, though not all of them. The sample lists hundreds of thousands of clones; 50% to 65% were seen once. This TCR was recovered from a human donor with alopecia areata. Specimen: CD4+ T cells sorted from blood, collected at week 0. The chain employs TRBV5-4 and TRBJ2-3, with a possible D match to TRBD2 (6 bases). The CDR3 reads CASSLGSGVGTDTQYF. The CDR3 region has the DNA TGTGCCAGCAGCTTGGGGTCGGGAGTGGGCACAGATACGCAGTATTTT.